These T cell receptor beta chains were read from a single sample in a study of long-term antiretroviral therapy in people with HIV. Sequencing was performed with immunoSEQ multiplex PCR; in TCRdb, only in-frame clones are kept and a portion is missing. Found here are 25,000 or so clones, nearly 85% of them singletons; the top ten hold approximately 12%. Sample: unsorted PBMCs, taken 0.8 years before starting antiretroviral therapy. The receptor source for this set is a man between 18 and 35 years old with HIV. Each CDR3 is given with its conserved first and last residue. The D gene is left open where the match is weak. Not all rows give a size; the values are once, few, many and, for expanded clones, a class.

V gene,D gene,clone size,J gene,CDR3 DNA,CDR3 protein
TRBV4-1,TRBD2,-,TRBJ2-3,TGCGCCAGCAGCCAAGAGGGTTTCCCGCGGGGGGAAGCTGTAGCACCAGATACGCAGTATTTT,CASSQEGFPRGEAVAPDTQYF
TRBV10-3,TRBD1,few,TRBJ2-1,TGTGCCATCAGTGAGAGAACAGGGGGTGAGAATGAGCAGTTCTTC,CAISERTGGENEQFF
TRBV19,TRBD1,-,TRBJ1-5,TGTGCCAGTAGTACAAGACAGGGCCGTCAGCCCCAGCATTTT,CASSTRQGRQPQHF
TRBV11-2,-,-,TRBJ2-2,TGTGCCAGCAGCTTATTGGCCCCCGGGGAGCTGTTTTTT,CASSLLAPGELFF
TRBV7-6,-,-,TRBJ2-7,TGTGCCAGCAGCCGAGGGGACCGAGGCTCCTACGAGCAGTACTTC,CASSRGDRGSYEQYF
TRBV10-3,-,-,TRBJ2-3,TGTGCCATCACCTTCAGGGCCGGAGATACGCAGTATTTT,CAITFRAGDTQYF
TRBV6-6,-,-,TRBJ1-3,TGTGCCAGCACGACTGGGACAAGTGGAAACACCATATATTTT,CASTTGTSGNTIYF
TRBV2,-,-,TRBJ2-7,TGTGCCAGCATCGGGACGGGTTTAGAGGAGCAGTACTTC,CASIGTGLEEQYF
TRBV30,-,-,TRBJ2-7,TGTGCCTGCACGGCCAAACAAGCGGAATACTACGAGCAGTACTTC,CACTAKQAEYYEQYF
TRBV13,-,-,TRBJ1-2,TGTGCCAGCAGCTTAGCACAACAGGGACTTAACTATGGCTACACCTTC,CASSLAQQGLNYGYTF
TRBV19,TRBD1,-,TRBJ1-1,TGTGCCAGTAGTATAACCAGGGGGCCCACTGAAGCTTTCTTT,CASSITRGPTEAFF
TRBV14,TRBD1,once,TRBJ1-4,TGTGCCAGCAGCCGAACAGGGGGAGTATGGGAAAAACTGTTTTTT,CASSRTGGVWEKLFF
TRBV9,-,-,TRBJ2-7,TGTGCCAGCAGCGTCGGTGACGGGAGCCCCTACGAGCAGTACTTC,CASSVGDGSPYEQYF
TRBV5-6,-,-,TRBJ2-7,TGTGCCAGCAGCCTGCGGTCGGGGGTAGGTTATGAGCAGTACTTC,CASSLRSGVGYEQYF
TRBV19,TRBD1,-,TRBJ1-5,TGTGCCAGTTCGGGACAGGGGGATCAGCCCCAGCATTTT,CASSGQGDQPQHF
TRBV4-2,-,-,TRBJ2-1,TGTGCCAGCAGCCCGCCGCGGGGCCGCTCCTACAATGAGCAGTTCTTC,CASSPPRGRSYNEQFF